This TCR beta chain appears in the sequencing data of a study of shared clonotypes between healthy human individuals. Remarks on this clone: Its target is unknown. A junction boundary mismatches the germline segment, possibly from a read error. The identical CDR3 is also encoded by other nucleotide sequences in the sample.

Genomic DNA of unsorted samples came from tens of millions of PBMCs. Study-wide findings and caveats: Clonotype sharing levels among donors were expected to vary with sequencing depth. In this cohort, only blood was sampled, and tissue repertoires likely differ.

Germline lookup yields CDR1 SGHRS and CDR2 YFSETQ. This CDR3 region has 14 residues. Bulk PBMC genomic DNA spanned ten immunoSEQ deep plates. The data were produced by immunoSEQ multiplex PCR, yet TCRdb's version contains in-frame clones alone and is incomplete. The sample has about 470,000 clones; about 76% are singletons. The chain recombines TRBV5-1 with TRBJ2-3, with TRBD2 as a possible D gene (6 bases). This receptor was taken from a woman aged 35 to 49 in good health. Some clones in this sample may be carry-over from other donors' samples. The sequenced material came from PBMCs. The CDR3 sequence: CASSLIPGDDTQYF. CDR3 DNA: TGTGCCAGCAGCTTGATTCCGGGAGATGATACGCAGTATTTT.